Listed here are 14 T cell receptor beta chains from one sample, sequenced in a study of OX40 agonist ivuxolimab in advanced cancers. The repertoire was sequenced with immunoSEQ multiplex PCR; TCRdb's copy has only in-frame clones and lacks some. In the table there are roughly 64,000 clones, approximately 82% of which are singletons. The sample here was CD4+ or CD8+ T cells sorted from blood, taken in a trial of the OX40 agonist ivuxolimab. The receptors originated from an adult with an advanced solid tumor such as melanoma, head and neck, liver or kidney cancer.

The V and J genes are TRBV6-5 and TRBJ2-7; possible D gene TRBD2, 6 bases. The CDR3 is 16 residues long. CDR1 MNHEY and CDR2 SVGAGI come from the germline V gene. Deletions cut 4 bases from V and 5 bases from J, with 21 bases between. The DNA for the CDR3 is TGTGCCAGCAGTTCCCTGGGACCCGCGGGACCAAACGAGCAGTACTTC. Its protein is CASSSLGPAGPNEQYF.

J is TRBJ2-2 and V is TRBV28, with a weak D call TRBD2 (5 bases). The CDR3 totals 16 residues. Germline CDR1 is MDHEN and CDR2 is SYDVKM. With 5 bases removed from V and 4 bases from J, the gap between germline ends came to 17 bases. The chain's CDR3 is CASSPRGSLGTGELFF. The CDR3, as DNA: TGTGCCAGCAGTCCAAGAGGGTCTTTAGGCACCGGGGAGCTGTTTTTT. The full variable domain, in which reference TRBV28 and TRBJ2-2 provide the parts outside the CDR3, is DVKVTQSSRYLVKRTGEKVFLECVQDMDHENMFWYRQDPGLGLRLIYFSYDVKMKEKGDIPEGYSVSREKKERFSLILESASTNQTSMYLCASSPRGSLGTGELFFGEGSRLTVL.

The DNA for the CDR3 is TGTGCCAGCAGCCGGAACAGAGCCCTCAATGGCTACACCTTC. This encodes CASSRNRALNGYTF. The rearrangement joins TRBV7-2 to TRBJ1-2; D is unclear. The CDR3 totals 14 residues. V lost 5 bases and J lost 6, with 16 bases in between. Germline CDR1 reads SGHTA; CDR2 reads FQGNSA.

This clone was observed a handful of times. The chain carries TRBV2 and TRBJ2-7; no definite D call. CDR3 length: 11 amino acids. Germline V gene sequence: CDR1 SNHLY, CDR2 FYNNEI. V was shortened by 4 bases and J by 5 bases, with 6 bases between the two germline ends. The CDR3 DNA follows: TGTGCCAGCAGTGGCTTTAACGAGCAGTACTTC. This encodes CASSGFNEQYF. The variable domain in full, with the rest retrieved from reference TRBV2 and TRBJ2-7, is EPEVTQTPSHQVTQMGQEVILRCVPISNHLYFYWYRQILGQKVEFLVSFYNNEISEKSEIFDDQFSVERPDGSNFTLKIRSTKLEDSAMYFCASSGFNEQYFGPGTRLTVT.

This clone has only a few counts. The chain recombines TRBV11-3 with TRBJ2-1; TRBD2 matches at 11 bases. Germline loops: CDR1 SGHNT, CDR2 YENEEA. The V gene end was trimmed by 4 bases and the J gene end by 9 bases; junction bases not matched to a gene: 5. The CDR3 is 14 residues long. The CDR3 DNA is TGTGCCAGCAGCTCGCATACTAGCGGGAGTGAGCAGTTCTTC. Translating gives CASSSHTSGSEQFF.

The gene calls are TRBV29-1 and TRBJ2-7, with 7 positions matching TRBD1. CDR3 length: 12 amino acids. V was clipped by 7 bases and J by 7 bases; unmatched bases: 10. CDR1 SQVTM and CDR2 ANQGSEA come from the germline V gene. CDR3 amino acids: CSARQGLREQYF. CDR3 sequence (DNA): TGCAGCGCCCGACAGGGTTTGAGGGAGCAGTACTTC.

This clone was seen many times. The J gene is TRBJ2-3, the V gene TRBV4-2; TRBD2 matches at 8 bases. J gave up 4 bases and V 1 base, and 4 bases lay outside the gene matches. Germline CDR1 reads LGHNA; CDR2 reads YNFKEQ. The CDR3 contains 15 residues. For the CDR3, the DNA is TGTGCCAGCAGCCAAGGAGCCGGGGGGGCAGATACGCAGTATTTT. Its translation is CASSQGAGGADTQYF.

The CDR3: CASSLGRASYGYTF. As DNA, the CDR3 is TGTGCCAGCAGCTTGGGAAGAGCCAGTTATGGCTACACCTTC. V gene TRBV5-6 combines with J gene TRBJ1-2; D not resolved. Trimming removed 0 bases at V and 5 bases at J, with 11 bases between. The CDR3 is 14 residues long. Per the germline V gene, CDR1 is SGHDT and CDR2 is YYEEEE. Drawing the rest from reference TRBV5-6 and TRBJ1-2, the complete variable domain is DAGVTQSPTHLIKTRGQQVTLRCSPKSGHDTVSWYQQALGQGPQFIFQYYEEEERQRGNFPDRFSGHQFPNYSSELNVNALLLGDSALYLCASSLGRASYGYTFGSGTRLTVV.

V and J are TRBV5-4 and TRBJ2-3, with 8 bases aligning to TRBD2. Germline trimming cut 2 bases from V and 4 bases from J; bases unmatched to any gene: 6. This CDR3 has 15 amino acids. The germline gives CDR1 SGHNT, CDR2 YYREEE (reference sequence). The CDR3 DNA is TGTGCCAGCAGCTTCGGAGCGGGAGCTTCAGATACGCAGTATTTT. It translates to CASSFGAGASDTQYF. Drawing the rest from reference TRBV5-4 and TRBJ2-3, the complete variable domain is ETGVTQSPTHLIKTRGQQVTLRCSSQSGHNTVSWYQQALGQGPQFIFQYYREEENGRGNFPPRFSGLQFPNYSSELNVNALELDDSALYLCASSFGAGASDTQYFGPGTRLTVL.

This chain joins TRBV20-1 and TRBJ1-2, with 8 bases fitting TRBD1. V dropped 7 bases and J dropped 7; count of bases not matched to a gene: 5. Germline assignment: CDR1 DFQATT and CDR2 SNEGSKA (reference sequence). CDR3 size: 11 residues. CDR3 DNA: TGCAGTGGGGGGACAGGTTCTGGCTACACCTTC. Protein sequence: CSGGTGSGYTF.

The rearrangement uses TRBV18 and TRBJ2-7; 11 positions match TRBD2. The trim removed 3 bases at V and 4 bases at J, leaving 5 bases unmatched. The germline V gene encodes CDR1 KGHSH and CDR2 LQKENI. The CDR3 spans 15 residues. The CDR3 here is CASSPGGTSGYEQYF. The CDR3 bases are TGTGCCAGCTCACCGGGAGGGACTAGCGGATACGAGCAGTACTTC. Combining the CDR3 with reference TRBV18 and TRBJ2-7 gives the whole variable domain NAGVMQNPRHLVRRRGQEARLRCSPMKGHSHVYWYRQLPEEGLKFMVYLQKENIIDESGMPKERFSAEFPKEGPSILRIQQVVRGDSAAYFCASSPGGTSGYEQYFGPGTRLTVT.

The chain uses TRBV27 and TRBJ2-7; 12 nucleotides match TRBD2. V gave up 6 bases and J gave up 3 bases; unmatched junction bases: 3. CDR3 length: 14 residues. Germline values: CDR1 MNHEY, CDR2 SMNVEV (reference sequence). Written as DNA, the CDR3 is TGTGCCAGCAGCCGGACTAGCGGGGTCTACGAGCAGTACTTC. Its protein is CASSRTSGVYEQYF.

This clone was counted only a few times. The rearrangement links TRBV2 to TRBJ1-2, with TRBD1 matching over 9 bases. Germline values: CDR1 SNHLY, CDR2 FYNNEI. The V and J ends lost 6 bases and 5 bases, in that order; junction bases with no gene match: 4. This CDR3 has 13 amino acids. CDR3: CASRGQGVYGYTF. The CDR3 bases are TGTGCCAGCAGGGGACAGGGTGTATATGGCTACACCTTC.

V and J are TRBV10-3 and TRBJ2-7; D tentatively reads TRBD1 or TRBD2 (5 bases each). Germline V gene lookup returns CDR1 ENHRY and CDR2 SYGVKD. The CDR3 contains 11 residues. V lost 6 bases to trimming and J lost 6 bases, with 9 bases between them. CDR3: CAISRDLEQYF. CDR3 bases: TGTGCCATCAGCAGGGACCTCGAGCAGTACTTC.